This T cell receptor (beta chain) comes out of a study of T cell clonality in common variable immunodeficiency (dated by TCRdb to 2015 to 2017). For sequencing, equivalent amounts of genomic DNA were input from CVID and control samples. For every sample, a 60 bp segment covering the rearranged TCRbeta CDR3 region was amplified and then sequenced. The immunoSEQ assay, a bias-corrected multiplex PCR with high-throughput sequencing, was employed for TCRbeta amplification. The published analysis was carried out like this. Every unique nucleotide sequence counted as a clone and was annotated with V, D and J genes, copy number and frequency. Sequences were labeled productive if in frame, and non-productive if out of frame or containing stop codons. As previously described, clonality was computed from Shannon's entropy. Mean CDR3 Kyte-Doolittle hydropathy was derived from the predicted amino acid sequences of productive clones. Hierarchical clustering of scaled V gene usage was performed with the R hclust function using Manhattan distance and complete linkage. Clone sharing by CDR3 amino acid sequence was assessed by resampling 12 repertoires per group over 100 rounds. The repertoires were searched for around 75 published EBV-specific and about 250 published CMV-specific TCRbeta sequences. After two CVID samples that produced fewer than 10,000 sequences were dropped from the analysis, some 43 CVID repertoires remained. This is the immuneACCESS table as TCRdb keeps it, with only in-frame sequences that have V and J called. A part of the clones is gone; compared with another copy, unresolved V genes explain less than half, and the rest is unexplained. V, J and clone size are those of that table, while D and trimming were read from the DNA. Here the sample lists 50,000 to 60,000 clones, none seen once only. Clones ranked in the top ten supply approximately 1.9% of the sample.

Points the paper makes about the study in general: Patient heterogeneity within the CVID cohort put limits on correlating repertoire features with clinical complications. CVID TCRbeta sequences were reported to have fewer deletions and N-nucleotide insertions and to lack highly modified clones with 13 or more V deletions. Compared with healthy controls, CVID subjects showed increased TCRbeta clonality (t-test p = 0.018), a feature most characteristic of about a third of subjects. Fewer TCRbeta clones were shared among CVID subjects than among healthy controls (p < 0.0001). Although equal DNA input was used, an average of about 75,000 unique sequences per sample was obtained for controls, compared with approximately 31,000 for CVID samples. According to the authors, figuring out what caused the increased clonality in CVID would require sequencing the repertoires of T cell subpopulations.

At least ten counts were recorded for this clone. The specificity of this receptor is unknown. Both CVID patients and healthy controls were predominantly of Caucasian heritage. Heparinized peripheral whole blood samples of roughly 5 to 8.5 ml were obtained from each donor. Genomic DNA from adults with common variable immune deficiency (CVID) and from healthy adult controls was used to sequence TCRbeta CDR3 repertoires. The control group was made up of about 22 healthy adult volunteers (around 10 male and around 12 female) whose ages ranged from roughly 20 to 70 years, with a mean age of approximately 31. Diluted blood was density-centrifuged over Hypaque 1077 or Ficoll-Paque to isolate peripheral blood mononuclear cells. Genomic DNA was extracted from unsorted mononuclear cells by Qiagen column purification or by a centrifugation-based method. This TCR came from a person aged 18 to 75 in good health. The sequencing sample was made of peripheral blood mononuclear cells.

The CDR3 DNA, read in part, is TGCAGCGTTGTAGCGACGGAAAGCTCCTACAATGAG. Translated, this is CSVVATESSYNE. The CDR3 in its entirety is CSVVATESSYNEQFF. The chain is assembled from TRBV29-1 and TRBJ2-1, with TRBD2 perhaps the D gene, on 5 matching bases. Coverage ceases 3 residues before the CDR3 finishes, and the germline J gene fills in the end. Trimming costs V 4 bases and J 0 bases, and their ends lie 13 bases apart. The germline V gene sets CDR1 to SQVTM and CDR2 to ANQGSEA. Including cysteine and phenylalanine, the CDR3 has 15 amino acids. Part of the CDR3 DNA is given, 36 bases translated from base 1.